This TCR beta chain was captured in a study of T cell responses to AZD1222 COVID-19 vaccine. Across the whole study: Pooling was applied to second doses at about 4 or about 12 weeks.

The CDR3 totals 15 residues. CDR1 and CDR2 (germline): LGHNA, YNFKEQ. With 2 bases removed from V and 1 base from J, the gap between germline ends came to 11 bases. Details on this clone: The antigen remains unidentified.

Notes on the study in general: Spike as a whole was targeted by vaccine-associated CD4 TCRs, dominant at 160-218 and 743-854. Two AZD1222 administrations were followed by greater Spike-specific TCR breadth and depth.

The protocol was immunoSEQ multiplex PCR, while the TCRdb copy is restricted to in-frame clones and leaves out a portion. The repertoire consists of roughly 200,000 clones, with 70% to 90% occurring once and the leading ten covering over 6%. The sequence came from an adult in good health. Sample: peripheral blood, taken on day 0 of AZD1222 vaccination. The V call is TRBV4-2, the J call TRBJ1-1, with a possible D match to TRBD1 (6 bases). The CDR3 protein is CASSQNRAPNTEAFF. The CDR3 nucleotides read TGTGCCAGCAGCCAAAACAGGGCCCCGAACACTGAAGCTTTCTTT.